The sequence of this T cell receptor (beta chain) was determined in a study of CD8+ T cells in alopecia areata. On the study more broadly: Graft recipients were roughly 7-10-week-old female C3H/HeJ mice, and donor skin originated from 6-12-month-old C3H/HeJ mice with spontaneous alopecia. Points from the study as a whole: Greater clonality was observed in lesional scalp samples, especially alopecia totalis/universalis, versus normal scalp. It was less clear whether patients shared TCRs than it was in mice, possibly because of HLA.

At least ten counts were recorded for this clone. The antigen is not known. Gene names refer to mouse genes. With the read ending 4 residues before the CDR3 end, the germline J gene is used to fill in that end. Germline CDR1 SGHDT, CDR2 FRDEAV. The V and J ends lost 2 bases and 0 bases respectively, with 10 bases between them. The CDR3 has 15 amino acids. In each case, RNA was isolated and then reverse transcribed into cDNA as the sequencing template. The data were produced by immunoSEQ multiplex PCR, yet TCRdb's version contains in-frame clones alone and is incomplete. Singletons are absent from the sample, which has more than 1,100 clones.

This chain links TRBV14 with TRBJ2-3; D gene unclear. The TCR originated in a C3H/HeJ mouse with alopecia areata. For this mouse line, the MHC haplotype is H2-k. Sequencing was done on a sample of lesional skin. CDR3 DNA, as far as it was read: TGTGCCAGCAGTTTAGAACAGCCTAGTGCAGAA. It encodes CASSLEQPSAE. In full, the CDR3 reads CASSLEQPSAETLYF.